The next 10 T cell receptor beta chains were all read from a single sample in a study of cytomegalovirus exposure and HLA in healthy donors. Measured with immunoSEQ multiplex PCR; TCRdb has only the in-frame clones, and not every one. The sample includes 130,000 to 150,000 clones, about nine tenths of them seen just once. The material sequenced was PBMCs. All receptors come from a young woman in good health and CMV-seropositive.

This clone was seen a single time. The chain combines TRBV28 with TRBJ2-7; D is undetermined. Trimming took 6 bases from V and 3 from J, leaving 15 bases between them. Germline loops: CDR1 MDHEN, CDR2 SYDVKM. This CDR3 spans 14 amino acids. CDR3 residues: CASSITTRYYEQYF. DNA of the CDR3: TGTGCCAGCAGCATAACTACAAGGTACTACGAGCAGTACTTC.

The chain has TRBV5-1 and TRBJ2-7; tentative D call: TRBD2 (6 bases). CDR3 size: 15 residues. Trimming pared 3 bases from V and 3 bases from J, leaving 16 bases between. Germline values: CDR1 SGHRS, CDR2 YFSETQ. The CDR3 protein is CASSSTTSPVYEQYF. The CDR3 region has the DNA TGCGCCAGCAGCTCTACGACTAGTCCGGTCTACGAGCAGTACTTC.

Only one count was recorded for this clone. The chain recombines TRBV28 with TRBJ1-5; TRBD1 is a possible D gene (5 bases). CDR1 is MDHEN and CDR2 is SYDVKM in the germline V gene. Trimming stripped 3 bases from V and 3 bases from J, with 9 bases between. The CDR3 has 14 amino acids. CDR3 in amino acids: CASSFSRANQPQHF. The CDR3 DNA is TGTGCCAGCAGTTTCTCCAGGGCCAATCAGCCCCAGCATTTT.

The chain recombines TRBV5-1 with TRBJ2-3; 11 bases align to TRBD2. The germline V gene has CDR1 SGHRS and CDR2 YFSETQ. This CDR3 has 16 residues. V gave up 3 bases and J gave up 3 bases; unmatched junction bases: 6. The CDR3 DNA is TGCGCCAGCAGCTCGTATCTAGCGGGGGGAACAGATACGCAGTATTTT. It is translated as CASSSYLAGGTDTQYF. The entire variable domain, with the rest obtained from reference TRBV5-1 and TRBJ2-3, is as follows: KAGVTQTPRYLIKTRGQQVTLSCSPISGHRSVSWYQQTPGQGLQFLFEYFSETQRNKGNFPGRFSGRQFSNSRSEMNVSTLELGDSALYLCASSSYLAGGTDTQYFGPGTRLTVL.

This CDR3 reads CASSLAGTSGRAPRGYNEQFF. For the CDR3, the DNA is TGTGCCAGCAGTTTGGCCGGGACTAGCGGGAGGGCCCCTCGGGGCTACAATGAGCAGTTCTTC. V gene TRBV27 combines with J gene TRBJ2-1, with 16 bases aligning to TRBD2. This CDR3 comprises 21 residues. Germline V gene sequence: CDR1 MNHEY, CDR2 SMNVEV (reference sequence). V shed 3 bases, J shed 3 bases, and the junction held 14 bases outside the gene matches.

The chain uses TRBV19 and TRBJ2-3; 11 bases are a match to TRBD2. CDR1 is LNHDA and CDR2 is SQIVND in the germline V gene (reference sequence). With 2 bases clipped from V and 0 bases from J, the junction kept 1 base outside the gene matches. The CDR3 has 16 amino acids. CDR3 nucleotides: TGTGCCAGTAGTATATTAGCGGGGGGGAGCACAGATACGCAGTATTTT. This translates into CASSILAGGSTDTQYF.

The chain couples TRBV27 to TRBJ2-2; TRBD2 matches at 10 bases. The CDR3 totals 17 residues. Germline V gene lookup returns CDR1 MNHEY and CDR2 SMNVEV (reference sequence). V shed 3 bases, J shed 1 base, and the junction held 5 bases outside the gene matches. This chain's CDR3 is CASSLATSGLNTGELFF. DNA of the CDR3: TGTGCCAGCAGTTTGGCGACTAGCGGGTTGAACACCGGGGAGCTGTTTTTT.

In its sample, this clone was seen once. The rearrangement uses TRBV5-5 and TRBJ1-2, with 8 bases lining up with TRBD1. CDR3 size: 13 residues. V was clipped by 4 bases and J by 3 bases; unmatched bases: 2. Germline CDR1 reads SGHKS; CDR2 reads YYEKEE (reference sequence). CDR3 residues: CASSRGQDYGYTF. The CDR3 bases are TGTGCCAGCAGCCGGGGACAGGACTATGGCTACACCTTC.

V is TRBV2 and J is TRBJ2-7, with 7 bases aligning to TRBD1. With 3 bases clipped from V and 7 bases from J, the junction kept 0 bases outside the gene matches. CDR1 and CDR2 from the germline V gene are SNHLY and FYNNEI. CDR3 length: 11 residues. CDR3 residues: CASSDRGEQYF. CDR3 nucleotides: TGTGCCAGCAGTGACAGGGGGGAGCAGTACTTC.

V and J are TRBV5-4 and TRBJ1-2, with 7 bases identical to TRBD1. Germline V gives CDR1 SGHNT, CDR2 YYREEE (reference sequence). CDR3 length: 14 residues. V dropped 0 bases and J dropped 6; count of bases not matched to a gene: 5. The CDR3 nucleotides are TGTGCCAGCAGCTTGGGACAGGGATTTAATGGCTACACCTTC. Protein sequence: CASSLGQGFNGYTF.